The clone carrying this T cell receptor (beta chain) was counted only a few times. Its antigen is still unknown. The time point denotes: week 3, after first cycle of checkpoint inhibitor. At 12 weeks after first infusion, RECIST 1.1 defined response for most patients. The data are from a study of blood T cell dynamics during melanoma immunotherapy. Sequenced by immunoSEQ multiplex PCR; TCRdb stores in-frame clones only, minus some. The sample has 13,000 to 15,000 clones, 92% seen once. Deletions cut 0 bases from V and 5 bases from J, with 8 bases between. CDR3 length equals 13 residues. Looked up from germline, CDR1 is GTSNPN and CDR2 is SVGIG (reference sequence). Study-wide results and limits: Clones driving repertoire changes may be melanoma-specific or general immune activation.

This chain uses TRBV30 with TRBJ1-5; D is unclear. The receptor was derived from a human donor with melanoma. The input for sequencing was blood, taken from a patient treated with checkpoint blockade. For the CDR3, the DNA is TGTGCCTGGAGTGTATTCGAGGATCAGCCCCAGCATTTT. It translates to CAWSVFEDQPQHF.